Presented here are 27 T cell receptor beta chains from one specimen sequenced in a study of Graves' ophthalmopathy and Graves' hyperthyroidism. The study amplified TCR beta CDR3 regions using RNA transcripts. Investigators did first-round RT-PCR with HTBI primers, then second-round multiplex PCR. In TCRdb, the multiplex PCR reads were re-called with MiXCR into one record per CDR3 protein. In the table there are over a million distinct CDR3 sequences, less than 45% of which are singletons. Input material: peripheral blood or thyroid tissue (not recorded which). These receptors were obtained from an adult man with Graves' hyperthyroidism.

The chain has TRBV7-8 and TRBJ2-3; 10 bases agree with TRBD2. CDR3 size: 16 residues. V dropped 4 bases and J dropped 3; count of bases not matched to a gene: 7. Germline V CDR1 and CDR2: SGHVS, FQNEAQ. The CDR3 DNA sequence: TGTGCCAGCAGCTCGACAGGGACTAGCGCGACAGATACGCAGTATTTT. It specifies CASSSTGTSATDTQYF.

Note on this clonotype: This likely traces to a read error, being one base from a far larger clone. The chain employs TRBV7-9 and TRBJ2-7, with D perhaps matching TRBD2 (6 bases). There are 12 residues in the CDR3. V lost 6 bases and J lost 3, with 9 bases in between. Germline lookup yields CDR1 SEHNR and CDR2 FQNEAQ (reference sequence). The CDR3 sequence: CASRSTSYEQYF. CDR3 DNA sequence: TGTGCCAGCAGGTCGACTAGCTACGAGCAGTACTTC.

This clonotype appeared many times. DNA of the CDR3: TGTGCCAGCAGCTTAGCGCAGATAGGGAGGGACGAGCAGTACTTC. Translation gives CASSLAQIGRDEQYF. The chain is built from TRBV7-8 and TRBJ2-7; 7 nucleotides agree with TRBD2. The CDR3 is made up of 15 amino acids. Germline CDR1 is SGHVS and CDR2 is FQNEAQ. The V and J ends lost 0 bases and 5 bases, in that order; junction bases with no gene match: 7.

J is TRBJ1-1 and V is TRBV7-6; D might be TRBD1 (6 bases). This CDR3 is built from 14 residues. V was shortened by 0 bases and J by 6 bases, with 11 bases between the two germline ends. Germline loops: CDR1 SGHVS, CDR2 FNYEAQ. The CDR3, as DNA: TGTGCCAGCAGCTTAGCAGGGGGTATCTCTGAAGCTTTCTTT. The encoded protein is CASSLAGGISEAFF.

This clonotype was seen more than once but under ten times. The chain couples TRBV24-1 to TRBJ2-3, with D perhaps matching TRBD2 (6 bases). V lost 7 bases and J lost 1, with 8 bases in between. This CDR3 region has 13 residues. The germline CDR1 and CDR2 sequences are KGHDR and SFDVKD. The CDR3 loop is CATRGGGTDTQYF. CDR3 coding DNA: TGTGCCACCAGGGGGGGAGGCACAGATACGCAGTATTTT.

The chain carries TRBV6-5 and TRBJ2-7, with 11 bases that match TRBD1. The junction had 10 bases not matched to a gene; V was cut back by 5 bases and J by 7 bases. This CDR3 has 15 amino acids. The germline gives CDR1 MNHEY, CDR2 SVGAGI. The CDR3 reads CASSRGTGGEGEQYF. CDR3 sequence (DNA): TGTGCCAGCAGTAGGGGGACAGGGGGAGAGGGGGAGCAGTACTTC.

The sample holds a few counts of this clonotype. CDR3 sequence reads: CASSPSGSLHEQYF. Here the CDR3 DNA reads TGCGCCAGCAGCCCCTCCGGTTCTCTCCACGAGCAGTACTTC. The chain uses TRBV4-3 and TRBJ2-7; no reliable D call. Trimming pared 4 bases from V and 5 bases from J, leaving 15 bases between. Germline CDR1 LGHNA, CDR2 YSLEER. The CDR3 loop spans 14 amino acids.

This chain joins TRBV14 and TRBJ1-1; D remains ambiguous. Germline V gives CDR1 SGHDN, CDR2 FVKESK. The CDR3 extends over 13 amino acids. V gave up 8 bases and J gave up 4 bases, with 14 bases separating them. CDR3 bases: TGTGCCAGCTCACCAAGCTCTGTCACTGAAGCTTTCTTT. Its protein is CASSPSSVTEAFF. Filled out from reference TRBV14 and TRBJ1-1, the complete variable domain reads EAGVTQFPSHSVIEKGQTVTLRCDPISGHDNLYWYRRVMGKEIKFLLHFVKESKQDESGMPNNRFLAERTGGTYSTLKVQPAELEDSGVYFCASSPSSVTEAFFGQGTRLTVV.

V and J are TRBV4-1 and TRBJ1-3; D unclear. CDR1 and CDR2 from the germline V gene are MGHRA and YSYEKL. Trimming took off 5 bases at V and 2 bases at J, with 7 bases between the two ends. The CDR3 is 13 residues long. The CDR3 bases are TGCGCCAGCAGCTACCTACCTGGAAACACCATATATTTT. This sequence encodes CASSYLPGNTIYF.

About this clonotype itself: The CDR3 carries no conserved terminal phenylalanine or tryptophan, so it likely arises from a read error. The rearrangement links TRBV5-4 to TRBJ1-1; no definite D call. CDR1 and CDR2 from the germline V gene are SGHNT and YYREEE (reference sequence). This CDR3 contains 13 residues. V was shortened by 4 bases and J by 3 bases, with 10 bases between the two germline ends. CDR3 amino acids: CASSATGDTEAFL. In nucleotides, the CDR3 is TGTGCCAGCAGCGCCACGGGAGACACTGAAGCTTTCCTT.

This clonotype was observed at least ten times. The chain links TRBV19 to TRBJ2-7, with 9 positions matching TRBD1. From germline, CDR1 is LNHDA and CDR2 SQIVND (reference sequence). V was clipped by 6 bases and J by 5 bases; unmatched bases: 8. The CDR3 covers 14 residues. In DNA, the CDR3 is TGTGCCAGTAGCAAGGGACAGGGCGCCGACGAGCAGTACTTC. Translating gives CASSKGQGADEQYF.

This clonotype was counted between two and nine times. The gene calls are TRBV7-9 and TRBJ2-7; maybe TRBD1 (5 bases). The CDR3 loop spans 13 amino acids. Trimming took off 5 bases at V and 5 bases at J, with 13 bases between the two ends. CDR1 and CDR2 from the germline V gene are SEHNR and FQNEAQ (reference sequence). Written as DNA, the CDR3 is TGTGCCAGCAGCCGCCTGGGGCTTAACGAGCAGTACTTC. Protein: CASSRLGLNEQYF.

This clonotype showed up just a few times. The chain has TRBV6-5 and TRBJ2-5, with D possibly matching TRBD2 (7 bases). Germline V gives CDR1 MNHEY, CDR2 SVGAGI. This CDR3 is built from 13 residues. V lost 6 bases to trimming and J lost 5 bases, with 13 bases between them. The CDR3 sequence: CASRGGGWETQYF. The CDR3 DNA is TGTGCCAGCAGAGGGGGGGGCTGGGAGACCCAGTACTTC.

This clonotype was detected only a few times. V usage is TRBV20-1 and J usage is TRBJ2-7; 11 bases line up with TRBD2. Germline V CDR1 and CDR2: DFQATT, SNEGSKA (reference sequence). Losses at the gene ends were 2 bases for V and 0 bases for J; bases not matched to a gene: 3. CDR3 length: 15 amino acids. CDR3 nucleotides: TGCAGTGCTAGAAAACTAGCGGGGGACTCCTACGAGCAGTACTTC. Encoded protein: CSARKLAGDSYEQYF.

The chain uses TRBV29-1 and TRBJ2-6; perhaps TRBD1 as D (6 bases). Germline CDR1 and CDR2: SQVTM and ANQGSEA. Trimming removed 6 bases at V and 0 bases at J, with 18 bases between. The CDR3 runs to 17 residues. The DNA of the CDR3 is TGCAGCGTAGAGACAGGACAAGAGAGCTCTGGGGCCAACGTCCTGACTTTC. Its translation: CSVETGQESSGANVLTF.

There are many counts of this clonotype. This chain joins TRBV12-3 or TRBV12-4 and TRBJ2-6; 7 nucleotides line up with TRBD1. The CDR3 consists of 21 residues. V lost 7 bases and J lost 3; bases outside the gene matches: 24. The DNA for the CDR3 is TGTGCCAGCACTGATCCCCTCTACCCTAGAGGGGGCTTGGTTGGGGCCAACGTCCTGACTTTC. Translated, it gives CASTDPLYPRGGLVGANVLTF.

This clonotype appeared a few times. The chain links TRBV5-1 to TRBJ2-5; D is ambiguous. The CDR3 covers 15 residues. Trimming pared 5 bases from V and 2 bases from J, leaving 16 bases between. Germline CDR1 is SGHRS and CDR2 is YFSETQ. The CDR3: CASRDLTKTQETQYF. For the CDR3, the DNA is TGCGCCAGCAGAGACCTCACCAAGACACAAGAGACCCAGTACTTC.

CDR3 protein: CASIPTLPSPTRDTF. The CDR3 DNA reads TGTGCCAGCATCCCGACACTTCCCTCCCCCACACGGGACACCTTC. The J gene is TRBJ1-2, the V gene TRBV6-6; D unresolved. In germline, CDR1 is MNHNY, CDR2 SVGAGI (reference sequence). The length of the CDR3 is 15 residues. The V end lost 7 bases, the J end lost 12 bases, and 27 bases lay between the germline ends.

The chain recombines TRBV20-1 with TRBJ1-4; 9 bases are a match to TRBD1. V shed 1 base and J 8 bases; nucleotides not matched to a gene: 11. Germline V lookup: CDR1 DFQATT, CDR2 SNEGSKA (reference sequence). The CDR3 sequence is 16 residues long. For the CDR3, the DNA is TGCAGTGCTAGAGGATACAGGGGGCCCCCTTACGAAAAACTGTTTTTT. Amino acids: CSARGYRGPPYEKLFF.

This clonotype was observed many times. This chain connects TRBV25-1 to TRBJ2-7, with D perhaps being TRBD1 or TRBD2 (5 bases each). The CDR3 totals 18 residues. Trimming took 10 bases from V and 2 from J, leaving 30 bases between them. In germline, CDR1 is MGHDK, CDR2 SYGVNS. The CDR3 here is CATLGWGFGPGAPYEQYF. The CDR3 DNA is TGTGCCACCCTGGGGTGGGGGTTTGGGCCCGGGGCCCCCTACGAGCAGTACTTC.

The table lists this clonotype with a few counts. The V gene is TRBV12-3 or TRBV12-4, the J gene TRBJ2-2; 8 positions match TRBD2. V was clipped by 3 bases and J by 5 bases; unmatched bases: 5. The CDR3 is made up of 15 amino acids. The CDR3 loop reads CASSLPGGRTGELFF. CDR3 sequence (DNA): TGTGCCAGCAGTTTGCCGGGAGGGAGAACCGGGGAGCTGTTTTTT.

The chain recombines TRBV20-1 with TRBJ1-1; D perhaps matches TRBD1 (5 bases). Germline CDR1 DFQATT, CDR2 SNEGSKA (reference sequence). The CDR3 runs to 13 residues. V was clipped by 6 bases and J by 0 bases, with 11 bases between them. CDR3 region: CSAPPGMNTEAFF. CDR3 nucleotide sequence: TGCAGTGCCCCCCCAGGGATGAACACTGAAGCTTTCTTT.

This clonotype has just a few counts. The CDR3 reads CASSQDIAANTGELFF. The CDR3 DNA is TGTGCCAGCAGCCAAGACATAGCGGCAAACACCGGGGAGCTGTTTTTT. The V gene is TRBV3-1, the J gene TRBJ2-2; possibly TRBD2 for D (6 bases). Per germline, CDR1 LGHDT and CDR2 YNNKEL (reference sequence). There are 16 residues in the CDR3. V was pared by 0 bases and J by 2 bases, with 10 bases between.

The rearrangement joins TRBV29-1 to TRBJ2-5, with TRBD1 as a possible D gene (6 bases). Germline CDR1 and CDR2: SQVTM and ANQGSEA. V was pared by 0 bases and J by 9 bases, with 20 bases between. The CDR3 sequence is 15 residues long. This chain's CDR3 is CSVEDLAGEPGAQYF. DNA for the CDR3: TGCAGCGTTGAAGATCTGGCAGGGGAACCCGGGGCCCAGTACTTC.

This clonotype was seen repeatedly, ten times or more. The genes are TRBV7-2 and TRBJ2-6, with D uncertain. The germline gives CDR1 SGHTA, CDR2 FQGNSA. Trimming pared 5 bases from V and 3 bases from J, leaving 8 bases between. CDR3 length equals 14 residues. The CDR3 loop is CASSPKGGANVLTF. The CDR3 coding sequence is TGTGCCAGCAGCCCTAAAGGTGGGGCCAACGTCCTGACTTTC.

This clonotype was detected only once. The V gene is TRBV4-3, the J gene TRBJ2-2; D uncertain. Per the germline V gene, CDR1 is LGHNA and CDR2 is YSLEER. The CDR3 contains 14 residues. Trimming stripped 0 bases from V and 3 bases from J, with 5 bases between. The CDR3 loop reads CASSQDDDTGELFF. The CDR3 DNA reads TGCGCCAGCAGCCAAGATGACGACACCGGGGAGCTGTTTTTT.

This clonotype has ten or more counts. This chain uses TRBV20-1 with TRBJ1-6; no clear D gene. The CDR3 loop spans 16 amino acids. Germline V CDR1 and CDR2: DFQATT, SNEGSKA (reference sequence). The V end lost 0 bases, the J end lost 4 bases, and 13 bases lay between the germline ends. The CDR3 nucleotides read TGCAGTGCTAGAGATCCCACGGGGAGATATAATTCACCCCTCCACTTT. It is translated as CSARDPTGRYNSPLHF.